This T cell receptor (beta chain) was captured by sequencing in a study of memory CD4+ T cells and cytomegalovirus serostatus. The study's findings and limits: The CMV-associated TCR signature appears largely within the CD4+ memory repertoire.

Only in-frame clones appear in the TCRdb table, and some are missing; sequencing was by immunoSEQ multiplex PCR. The repertoire holds 40,000 to 45,000 clones, with approximately 82% as singletons. Single viable CD3+CD4+CD8-CD45RO+ cells were sorted as the memory CD4+ T cells. From germline, CDR1 is LGHNT and CDR2 FRNRAP. The junction had 7 bases not matched to a gene; V was cut back by 5 bases and J by 10 bases. The CDR3 consists of 14 residues. This clone was found once. What it binds is not known. This chain links TRBV12-5 with TRBJ1-4; 10 bases line up with TRBD1. Sample: memory CD4+ T cells from blood. This clonotype was sampled from an adult in good health and CMV-seronegative. CDR3 loop: CASGTGTGAVKLFF. The DNA of the CDR3 is TGTGCTAGTGGTACCGGGACAGGGGCTGTAAAACTGTTTTTT.